The 13 T cell receptor beta chains below all came from one sample that was sequenced in a study of T cells of healthy individuals. TCRdb fed the 5' RACE reads into MiXCR, producing one record per CDR3 protein. The data contain around 98,000 distinct CDR3 sequences, approximately 16% of them singletons. These receptors originate from a human donor in good health.

Here the CDR3 DNA reads TGTGCCAGCAGCCGACAGCGTAATGAAAAACTGTTTTTT. This encodes CASSRQRNEKLFF. The chain recombines TRBV6-2 or TRBV6-3 with TRBJ1-4, with D tentatively TRBD1 (5 bases). Trimming pared 6 bases from V and 4 bases from J, leaving 9 bases between. CDR1 is MNHEY and CDR2 is SVGEGT in the germline V gene. This CDR3 is built from 13 residues.

V and J are TRBV2 and TRBJ1-1; a possible D gene is TRBD1 (5 bases). Trimming pared 4 bases from V and 1 base from J, leaving 10 bases between. Germline assignment: CDR1 SNHLY and CDR2 FYNNEI. The CDR3 consists of 14 residues. The CDR3 loop reads CASSGGRENTEAFF. The CDR3 bases are TGTGCCAGCAGTGGCGGCAGGGAGAACACTGAAGCTTTCTTT.

Many counts were recorded for this clonotype. Here the CDR3 reads CASSGGGAYNEQFF. In nucleotides, the CDR3 is TGTGCCAGCAGTGGAGGGGGGGCCTACAATGAGCAGTTCTTC. V gene TRBV2 combines with J gene TRBJ2-1; a weak D match, TRBD2 (7 bases). Germline V gene lookup returns CDR1 SNHLY and CDR2 FYNNEI. CDR3 length equals 14 residues. The V end lost 4 bases, the J end lost 2 bases, and 9 bases lay between the germline ends.

In its sample, this clonotype was seen many times. The chain carries TRBV28 and TRBJ1-5, with a possible D match to TRBD1 (6 bases). There are 16 residues in the CDR3. Germline loops: CDR1 MDHEN, CDR2 SYDVKM. The germline V and J ends were trimmed by 4 bases and 1 base, with 14 bases remaining between them. The chain's CDR3 is CASSYEPGQSNQPQHF. CDR3 DNA sequence: TGTGCCAGCAGTTATGAACCGGGACAAAGCAATCAGCCCCAGCATTTT.

The chain employs TRBV24-1 and TRBJ2-3, with 8 nucleotides matching TRBD1. The CDR3 runs to 17 residues. Unmatched junction bases numbered 7, after V lost 2 bases and J lost 1 base. Germline assignment: CDR1 KGHDR and CDR2 SFDVKD. CDR3 region: CATSDSPTGERTDTQYF. As DNA, the CDR3 is TGTGCCACCAGTGATTCCCCGACAGGGGAACGCACAGATACGCAGTATTTT.

The chain combines TRBV5-6 with TRBJ2-1; maybe TRBD1 (6 bases). CDR3 length: 15 amino acids. Per the germline V gene, CDR1 is SGHDT and CDR2 is YYEEEE. The V end lost 4 bases, the J end lost 7 bases, and 18 bases lay between the germline ends. CDR3 sequence (DNA): TGTGCCAGCAGCCTATACAGGGATGGGGCGAATGAGCAGTTCTTC. Translation: CASSLYRDGANEQFF.

This clonotype has more than one count but fewer than ten. Compared with germline, one end of the junction differs, possibly owing to a read error. This chain connects TRBV4-3 to TRBJ2-1; TRBD2 agrees at 9 bases. Germline CDR1 is LGHNA and CDR2 is YSLEER. The CDR3 sequence is 12 residues long. DNA for the CDR3: TGCGCCAGCAGCCACGAAGCGGGGGGCTCCGTCTTC. Translated: CASSHEAGGSVF.

This clonotype was observed many times. The rearrangement joins TRBV28 to TRBJ1-2, with D tentatively TRBD1 (5 bases). Between the trimmed V and J ends, which lost 7 bases and 3 bases, there was a span of 15 bases. This CDR3 spans 14 amino acids. Germline CDR1 and CDR2: MDHEN and SYDVKM. The CDR3 sequence is CASTHRGDDYGYTF. In nucleotides, the CDR3 is TGTGCCAGCACCCACCGGGGGGACGACTATGGCTACACCTTC.

In its sample, this clonotype was seen many times. The V call is TRBV13, the J call TRBJ2-7, with 9 bases that match TRBD1. CDR1 is PRHDT, CDR2 FYEKMQ, per germline (reference sequence). The CDR3 covers 17 residues. V dropped 2 bases and J dropped 5; count of bases not matched to a gene: 13. This CDR3 reads CASSLSPGTGRDDEQYF. DNA of the CDR3: TGTGCCAGCAGCTTATCCCCCGGGACAGGGAGGGACGACGAGCAGTACTTC.

This chain connects TRBV5-1 to TRBJ2-7; the D gene is possibly TRBD1 (5 bases). The length of the CDR3 is 12 residues. Trimming left V 4 bases short and J 3 bases short, with 8 bases between. Germline V gene lookup returns CDR1 SGHRS and CDR2 YFSETQ. CDR3 nucleotide sequence: TGCGCCAGCAGCGGGGCCAGCTACGAGCAGTACTTC. Residues: CASSGASYEQYF. Looking up the rest from reference TRBV5-1 and TRBJ2-7 gives the full variable domain: KAGVTQTPRYLIKTRGQQVTLSCSPISGHRSVSWYQQTPGQGLQFLFEYFSETQRNKGNFPGRFSGRQFSNSRSEMNVSTLELGDSALYLCASSGASYEQYFGPGTRLTVT.

This clonotype has a handful of counts. V and J are TRBV9 and TRBJ2-3, with TRBD1 matching 10 bases. Per germline, CDR1 SGDLS and CDR2 YYNGEE. V lost 2 bases to trimming and J lost 4 bases; unmatched junction nucleotides: 4. CDR3 size: 15 residues. This CDR3 reads CASSVIGQGADTQYF. CDR3 DNA: TGTGCCAGCAGCGTCATTGGACAGGGGGCAGATACGCAGTATTTT.

The gene calls are TRBV4-1 and TRBJ1-5; no definite D call. CDR1 and CDR2 (germline): MGHRA, YSYEKL. The CDR3 is 15 residues long. Deletions cut 1 base from V and 0 bases from J, with 7 bases between. The CDR3 region is CASSQGVSSNQPQHF. The CDR3 DNA is TGCGCCAGCAGCCAAGGAGTAAGTAGCAATCAGCCCCAGCATTTT.

The chain joins TRBV4-2 to TRBJ1-6; D is possibly TRBD1 (5 bases). The germline V and J ends were trimmed by 4 bases and 10 bases, with 26 bases remaining between them. Germline CDR1 and CDR2: LGHNA and YNFKEQ. The CDR3 is made up of 18 amino acids. DNA of the CDR3: TGTGCCAGCAGCCCAAGTTTGAAGGGAGGCAGGGTGGGCTCACCCCTCCACTTT. It encodes CASSPSLKGGRVGSPLHF.